This TCR beta chain was sequenced for a study of technical replicates of blood from a handful of donors. TCRdb's table, derived via immunoSEQ multiplex PCR, lists solely in-frame clones and lacks some. The sample records over 10,000 clones, 93% being singletons. The CDR3 is 14 residues long. Trimming stripped 7 bases from V and 0 bases from J, with 12 bases between. The germline CDR1 and CDR2 sequences are SNHLY and FYNNEI. The chain recombines TRBV2 with TRBJ1-1, with D maybe TRBD1 (6 bases). The TCR sequence derives from a human donor in good health. The sequenced material came from PBMCs. CDR3 bases: TGTGCCAGCACCGTACAGGGCTTGAACACTGAAGCTTTCTTT. Its protein is CASTVQGLNTEAFF.